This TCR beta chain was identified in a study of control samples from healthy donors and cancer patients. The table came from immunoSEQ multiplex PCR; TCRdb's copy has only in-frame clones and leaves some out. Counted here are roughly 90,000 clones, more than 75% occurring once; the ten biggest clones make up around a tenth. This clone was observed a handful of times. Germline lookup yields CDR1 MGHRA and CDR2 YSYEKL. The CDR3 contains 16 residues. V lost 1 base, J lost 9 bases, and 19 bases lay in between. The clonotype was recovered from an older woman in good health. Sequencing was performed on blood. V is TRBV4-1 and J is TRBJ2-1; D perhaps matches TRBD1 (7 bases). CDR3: CASSQGSRRDRGEQFF. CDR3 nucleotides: TGCGCCAGCAGCCAAGGGTCAAGGCGGGACAGAGGTGAGCAGTTCTTC.